These T cell receptor beta chains were read from a single sample in a study of blood T cell repertoires in COVID-19. Assay used: immunoSEQ multiplex PCR; TCRdb lists only in-frame clones, some missing. The table has around 45,000 clones, over 80% seen once. Sequenced material: peripheral blood. These receptor sequences come from a man older than 75 in a cohort sampled during active COVID-19. CDR3s include the opening cysteine and the closing phenylalanine or tryptophan. A D gene is named only where the DNA matches it firmly. Some rows mark clone size as missing; the rest say once, few, many or name a class of expanded clone.

CDR3 DNA	CDR3 protein	D gene	J gene	clone size	V gene
TGTGCCAGCAGTGCAGGGGCCCAGTACTTC	CASSAGAQYF	.	TRBJ2-5	.	TRBV25-1
TGCGCCAGCAGCCCGGACAGGGTTTGGGGAGAAAAACTGTTTTTT	CASSPDRVWGEKLFF	TRBD1	TRBJ1-4	.	TRBV5-1
TGCGCCAGCAGCTTGCTGGGGGGGGCTAATGAAAAACTGTTTTTT	CASSLLGGANEKLFF	.	TRBJ1-4	.	TRBV5-1
TGCGCCAGCAGCTTGGCCTACAGGGTGACCGTTGATGGCTACACCTTC	CASSLAYRVTVDGYTF	.	TRBJ1-2	.	TRBV5-1
TGTGCCAGCAGCTTGAGAGGACAGGGAAACTATGGCTACACCTTC	CASSLRGQGNYGYTF	TRBD1	TRBJ1-2	.	TRBV5-4
TGCGCCAGCAGCTTTACCGGGACAGGGTTCGATGGCTACACCTTC	CASSFTGTGFDGYTF	TRBD1	TRBJ1-2	.	TRBV5-1
TGCAGTGCTAGTGCGCCCGGGGGTATGAACACTGAAGCTTTCTTT	CSASAPGGMNTEAFF	.	TRBJ1-1	.	TRBV20-1
TGTGCCAGTAGTATCACAGTCGAGCAGTTCTTC	CASSITVEQFF	.	TRBJ2-1	.	TRBV19
TGTGCCAGCAGTTACTCGATAAGGAGATCCTACGAGCAGTACTTC	CASSYSIRRSYEQYF	.	TRBJ2-7	.	TRBV6-2/TRBV6-3
TGCGCCAGCAGCTTAGAGCCGGTTGGAGGCACAGATACGCAGTATTTT	CASSLEPVGGTDTQYF	.	TRBJ2-3	.	TRBV5-1
TGTGCCAGCAGCCAGGGGGCGAACACCGGGGAGCTGTTTTTT	CASSQGANTGELFF	TRBD1	TRBJ2-2	once	TRBV7-3
TGTGCCAGCAGCGACCCGACAGGCGGAAACACCATATATTTT	CASSDPTGGNTIYF	.	TRBJ1-3	.	TRBV28
TGTGCCAGCAGCTTAAGGCGCCAGGGGACAGATACGCAGTATTTT	CASSLRRQGTDTQYF	.	TRBJ2-3	.	TRBV5-4
TGTGCCAGCAGCCAGCTCGGTGACAGGGGGAGGGGAAACACTGAAGCTTTCTTT	CASSQLGDRGRGNTEAFF	TRBD1	TRBJ1-1	.	TRBV4-2
TGTGCCAGCCGCCCTCTTGTTGACACCAATCAGCCCCAGCATTTT	CASRPLVDTNQPQHF	.	TRBJ1-5	.	TRBV27
TGTGCCAGCAGTGGATCGACTAGCGGGGGGGCCCGGGCCGGGGCCAACGTCCTGACTTTC	CASSGSTSGGARAGANVLTF	TRBD2	TRBJ2-6	.	TRBV6-6
TGTGCCAGCAGCCAAGGGCTAGCGGGAGGGAATGAGCAGTTCTTC	CASSQGLAGGNEQFF	TRBD2	TRBJ2-1	.	TRBV14
TGTGCCAGTAGTAGTAAAGGACAGGGATCGCGCGGCTACACCTTC	CASSSKGQGSRGYTF	TRBD1	TRBJ1-2	.	TRBV19
TGTGCCAGCAGTGCACAGGGGAATAACTATGGCTACACCTTC	CASSAQGNNYGYTF	TRBD1	TRBJ1-2	.	TRBV9
TGTGCCAGTAGTACAAGGACAGGACCGCGGGAGACCCAGTACTTC	CASSTRTGPRETQYF	TRBD1	TRBJ2-5	.	TRBV19
TGTGCCAGCAGCTGGGACAGGGACAACGAGCAGTACTTC	CASSWDRDNEQYF	TRBD1	TRBJ2-7	once	TRBV5-6
TGTGCCACCAGCAGAGGGGCAGGGGGAACGAATCTACCAGATACGCAGTATTTT	CATSRGAGGTNLPDTQYF	TRBD1	TRBJ2-3	.	TRBV15
TGTGCCAGCAGTTACCAGGGGGCGGGAACAGATACGCAGTATTTT	CASSYQGAGTDTQYF	TRBD1	TRBJ2-3	.	TRBV6-2/TRBV6-3
TGTGCCAGCAGCTTAGAACGGAGCTCCTACGAGCAGTACTTC	CASSLERSSYEQYF	.	TRBJ2-7	.	TRBV11-2
TGTGCCAGCAGCTTAAGAAAGACCGGGACTAGGGGTGTGGATGAGCAGTTCTTC	CASSLRKTGTRGVDEQFF	TRBD2	TRBJ2-1	.	TRBV7-2
TGCAGCGCGACTAGGACTAGCGGGAGGTCAAACACCGGGGAGCTGTTTTTT	CSATRTSGRSNTGELFF	TRBD2	TRBJ2-2	few	TRBV29-1
TGTGCCAGCACGTCCAGGAACCAAAACTATGGCTACACCTTC	CASTSRNQNYGYTF	.	TRBJ1-2	medium-sized	TRBV27
TGCGCCAGCAGCCAAGAAGCGGCGACTAGCGGGAGGAACGAGCAGTACTTC	CASSQEAATSGRNEQYF	TRBD2	TRBJ2-7	.	TRBV4-3
TGCGCCAGCAGCCTCCGAGAAGGGCCTAGCAGGAGAGGGAGTTTCCACGAGCAGTACTTC	CASSLREGPSRRGSFHEQYF	.	TRBJ2-7	.	TRBV4-1
TGTGCTAGTGGCACCGGGACAGGCGGGCGGGCTGAAGCTTTCTTT	CASGTGTGGRAEAFF	TRBD1	TRBJ1-1	.	TRBV12-5
TGTGCCAGCACTCGATCGGACAGGTACGAGCAGTACTTC	CASTRSDRYEQYF	TRBD1	TRBJ2-7	.	TRBV28
TGTGCCAGCAGCCCTCCCCGGGCGGGCCAGGGACTCTACGAGCAGTACTTC	CASSPPRAGQGLYEQYF	.	TRBJ2-7	.	TRBV6-2/TRBV6-3
TGTGCCAGCAGGCGGACTAGCGGGATGGGGGAGCAGTACTTC	CASRRTSGMGEQYF	TRBD2	TRBJ2-7	.	TRBV6-6
TGTGCCACCAATGACAGGACTAACTATGGCTACACCTTC	CATNDRTNYGYTF	.	TRBJ1-2	.	TRBV19
TGTGCCAGCTCACCCGGGACAGGGGGAATCACTGAAGCTTTCTTT	CASSPGTGGITEAFF	TRBD1	TRBJ1-1	once	TRBV18